This section outlines one TCR beta chain sequence together with its context. No antigen is known for it. Nothing much larger sits one base from this clone, and base qualities are not available. The immunoSEQ Assay, a bias-controlled multiplex PCR, was used to amplify TCRbeta CDR3 regions from genomic DNA. In the original analysis: Nucleated cell counts per sample were estimated from amplification of reference gene primers within the assay. To quantify the absolute abundance of each unique TCRbeta CDR3 rearrangement, sequence reads were collapsed and filtered. Productive Simpson clonality was computed per sample as the square root of Simpson's diversity index over productive rearrangements. Imported from immuneACCESS, the table was reduced by TCRdb to in-frame sequences with V and J called. These copies leave out some clones; in studies compared against another copy, an unresolved V gene accounts for under half, and the cause of the remainder is not known. V and J calls and clone size are copied from that table; D and trimming were computed from the DNA. Within this sample are roughly 400,000 clones, with about 88% of them counted one time only. The ten largest clones add up to less than 1.5% of the sample.

The sample belongs to a study of blood T cell repertoires in COVID-19 (TCRdb year 2020). Regarding the complete study: Samples covering the acute and convalescent phases of COVID-19 were provided by collaborators in the United States, Italy and Spain. The prospective study material was composed of cDNA or gDNA derived from T cells, B-cell-depleted T cells, or PBMCs. Subjects who had been exposed to COVID-19, were actively infected with it, or had recovered from it provided the deeply sampled blood TCRbeta repertoires that made up the dataset. A freely available public database, intended as a resource for researchers studying the immune response to SARS-CoV-2, is where the repertoires were released. The samples were drawn from two sources: the first 160 participants of the ongoing ImmuneRACE study, and fewer than 1,500 subjects contributed by 6 global collaborators. Sample metadata almost always included a de-identified subject ID, COVID-19 status, age in years and sex. Where available, HLA class I and class II types were taken from metadata supplied by the sample provider and were not determined by assay-based typing.

What the study reported, not specific to this receptor: The amount of clinical and demographic metadata varied by source and participant and was provided uncurated.

Participants in the prospective study were enrolled through a virtual design, were aged about 18 to 90 years, and lived in roughly 24 United States geographic areas. In the prospective study, participants were assigned to cohorts based on the clinical history participants reported in a screening survey and a study questionnaire. Exposed participants were defined as having been in contact with someone with a PCR-confirmed or clinician-diagnosed COVID-19 case within 2 weeks of study entry. In the prospective study, whole blood, serum and a nasopharyngeal or oropharyngeal swab were collected from each participant by mobile phlebotomists. Over an approximately 2-month period, participants in the prospective study had the option of providing additional blood draws and questionnaires. Prospective study blood samples were shipped either frozen or at room temperature before DNA extraction. Trimmed from V: 5 bases; trimmed from J: 7 bases; junction bases lacking a gene match: 12. The CDR3 measures 15 amino acids from cysteine to phenylalanine. Just the 45-base CDR3 DNA is kept, in frame starting at base 1. CDR1 and CDR2 are read off the germline V gene as SNHLY and FYNNEI.

The sequencing input was PBMCs or T cells enriched from blood (not recorded which). The chain uses TRBV2 and TRBJ2-7, with 9 middle bases fitting TRBD1. This receptor was obtained from a young woman who had been exposed to COVID-19. The nucleotide sequence is TGTGCCAGCAGTAGGGAAGGGACAGGGACTTCAGAGCAGTACTTC. Its amino acids are CASSREGTGTSEQYF.